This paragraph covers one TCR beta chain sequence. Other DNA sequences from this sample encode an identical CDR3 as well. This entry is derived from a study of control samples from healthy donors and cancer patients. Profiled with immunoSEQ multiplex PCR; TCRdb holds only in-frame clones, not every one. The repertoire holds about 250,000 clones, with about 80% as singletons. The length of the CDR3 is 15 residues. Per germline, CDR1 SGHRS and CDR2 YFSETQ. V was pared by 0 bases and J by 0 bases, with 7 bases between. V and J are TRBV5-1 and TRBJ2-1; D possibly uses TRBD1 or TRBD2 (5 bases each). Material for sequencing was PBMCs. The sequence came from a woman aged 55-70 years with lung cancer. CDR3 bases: TGCGCCAGCAGCTTGGGTGGGGGCTCCTACAATGAGCAGTTCTTC. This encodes CASSLGGGSYNEQFF.